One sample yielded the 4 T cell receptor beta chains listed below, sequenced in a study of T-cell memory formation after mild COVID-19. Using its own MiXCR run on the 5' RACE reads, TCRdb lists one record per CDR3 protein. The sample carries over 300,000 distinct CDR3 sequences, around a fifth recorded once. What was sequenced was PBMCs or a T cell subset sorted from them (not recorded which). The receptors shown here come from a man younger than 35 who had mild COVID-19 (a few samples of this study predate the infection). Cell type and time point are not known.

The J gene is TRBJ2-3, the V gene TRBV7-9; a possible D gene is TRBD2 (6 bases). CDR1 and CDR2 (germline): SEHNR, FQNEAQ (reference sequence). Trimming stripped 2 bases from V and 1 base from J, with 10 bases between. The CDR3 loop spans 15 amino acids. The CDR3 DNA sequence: TGTGCCAGCAGCTTAACTGGGGAGGGCACAGATACGCAGTATTTT. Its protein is CASSLTGEGTDTQYF.

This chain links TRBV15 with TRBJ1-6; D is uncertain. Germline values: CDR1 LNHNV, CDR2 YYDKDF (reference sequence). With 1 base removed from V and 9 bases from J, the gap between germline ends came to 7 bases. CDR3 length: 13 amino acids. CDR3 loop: CATSRVATSPLHF. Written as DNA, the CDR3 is TGTGCCACCAGCAGAGTAGCGACTTCACCCCTCCACTTT.

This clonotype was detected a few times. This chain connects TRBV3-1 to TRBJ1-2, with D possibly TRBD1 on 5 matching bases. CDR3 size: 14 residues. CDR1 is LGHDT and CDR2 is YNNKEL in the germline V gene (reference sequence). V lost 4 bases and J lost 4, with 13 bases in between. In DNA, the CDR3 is TGTGCCAGCAGCCTCGGCGGAGACAGCTATGGCTACACCTTC. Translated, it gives CASSLGGDSYGYTF.

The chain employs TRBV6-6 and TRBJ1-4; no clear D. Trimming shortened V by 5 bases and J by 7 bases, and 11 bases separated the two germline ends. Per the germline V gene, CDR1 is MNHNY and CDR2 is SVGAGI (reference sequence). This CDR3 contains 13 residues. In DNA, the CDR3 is TGTGCCAGCAGTCCTCGGGAGGCTGAAAAACTGTTTTTT. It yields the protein CASSPREAEKLFF.